This T cell receptor (beta chain) is drawn from a study of cytomegalovirus exposure and HLA in healthy donors. Study-wide points: As a later analysis showed, several of the most significant clusters appeared to be linked to common viral pathogens. Per a prior analysis, the majority of TCR beta V segments were productive roughly 87% or roughly 30% of the time.

Both 60 Vbeta primers and 13 Jbeta primers went into the PCR. The data were produced by immunoSEQ multiplex PCR, yet TCRdb's version contains in-frame clones alone and is incomplete. Here the sample spans 150,000 to 200,000 clones, approximately 81% being singletons. As concerns this clone: Its specificity is unknown.

Source material: PBMCs. The clonotype comes from a boy between 2 and 10 years old in good health and CMV-seronegative.

The CDR3 sequence: CASSYSSLEANQPQHF. Written as DNA, the CDR3 is TGTGCCAGCAGTTACTCCTCGTTGGAGGCCAACCAGCCCCAGCATTTT. The rearrangement uses TRBV6-6 and TRBJ1-5; D ambiguous. CDR3 length: 16 residues. V was trimmed by 0 bases and J by 7 bases, leaving 16 bases between them. Germline-derived CDR1 and CDR2 are MNHNY and SVGAGI (reference sequence).